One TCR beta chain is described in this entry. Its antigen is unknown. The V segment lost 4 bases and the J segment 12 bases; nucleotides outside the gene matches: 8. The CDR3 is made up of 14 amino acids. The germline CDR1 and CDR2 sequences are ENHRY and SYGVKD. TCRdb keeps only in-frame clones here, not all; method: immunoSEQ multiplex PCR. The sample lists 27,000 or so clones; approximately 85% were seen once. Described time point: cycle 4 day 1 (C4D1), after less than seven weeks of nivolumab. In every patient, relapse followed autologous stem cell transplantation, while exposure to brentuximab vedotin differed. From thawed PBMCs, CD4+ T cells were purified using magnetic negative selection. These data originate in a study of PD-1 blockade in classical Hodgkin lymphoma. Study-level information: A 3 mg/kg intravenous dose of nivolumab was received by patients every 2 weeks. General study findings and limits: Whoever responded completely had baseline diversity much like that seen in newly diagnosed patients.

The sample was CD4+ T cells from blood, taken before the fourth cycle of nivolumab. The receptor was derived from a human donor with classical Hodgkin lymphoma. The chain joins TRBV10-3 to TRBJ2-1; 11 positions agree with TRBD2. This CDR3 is CAISGASGRSWQFF. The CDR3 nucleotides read TGTGCCATCAGTGGGGCTAGCGGGAGGTCTTGGCAGTTCTTC.